This TCR beta chain was identified in a study of cytomegalovirus exposure and HLA in healthy donors. Overall study: The roughly 120 validation repertoires, a later analysis reported, used the same platform as the 550 to 800 first-cohort repertoires.

Method: immunoSEQ multiplex PCR; TCRdb's copy keeps in-frame clones and lacks some. The sample yields hundreds of thousands of clones, roughly 83% seen once. To note about this clone: The antigen is not known.

Trimming took off 1 base at V and 3 bases at J, with 10 bases between the two ends. Germline V gene lookup returns CDR1 SGHRS and CDR2 YFSETQ. The CDR3 length is 14 residues. Overall study results and limits: The TCR clusters that emerged in the first cohort tended, a later analysis found, to co-occur in the 110 or so validation repertoires. The authors enumerated 164 TCR beta chains as linked to cytomegalovirus. High sensitivity and specificity were reportedly achieved when the classifier diagnosed cytomegalovirus status.

This TCR came from a young woman in good health and CMV-seronegative. The sequencing input was PBMCs. The chain is built from TRBV5-1 and TRBJ1-1; a possible D gene is TRBD1 (6 bases). CDR3 DNA: TGCGCCAGCAGCTTGTTTAGGACAGACACTGAAGCTTTCTTT. It specifies CASSLFRTDTEAFF.